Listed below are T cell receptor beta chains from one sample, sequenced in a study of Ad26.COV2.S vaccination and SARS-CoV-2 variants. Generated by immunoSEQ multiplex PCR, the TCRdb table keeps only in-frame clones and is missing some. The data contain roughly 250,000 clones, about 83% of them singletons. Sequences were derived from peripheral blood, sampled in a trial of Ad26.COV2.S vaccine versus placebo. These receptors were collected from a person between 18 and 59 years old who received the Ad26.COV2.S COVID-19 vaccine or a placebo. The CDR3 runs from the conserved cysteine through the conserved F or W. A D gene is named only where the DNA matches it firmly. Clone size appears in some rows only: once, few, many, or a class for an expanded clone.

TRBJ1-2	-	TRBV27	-	CASSLRGYGYTF	TGTGCCAGCAGTCTACGGGGCTATGGCTACACCTTC
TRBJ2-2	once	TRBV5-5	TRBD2	CASSLLSGITGELFF	TGTGCCAGCAGCTTGCTTAGCGGGATAACCGGGGAGCTGTTTTTT
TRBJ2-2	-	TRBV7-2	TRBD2	CASSHSGGRAGELFF	TGTGCCAGCAGCCACTCTGGCGGGAGGGCCGGGGAGCTGTTTTTT
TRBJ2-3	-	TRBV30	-	CAWWPTGLTDTQYF	TGTGCCTGGTGGCCGACAGGCCTCACAGATACGCAGTATTTT
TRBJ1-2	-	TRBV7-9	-	CASSQSPGSGYTF	TGTGCCAGCAGCCAATCACCAGGGTCCGGCTACACCTTC
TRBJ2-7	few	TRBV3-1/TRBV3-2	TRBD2	CASSQDASGDSYEQYF	TGTGCCAGCAGCCAAGACGCTAGCGGGGACTCCTACGAGCAGTACTTC
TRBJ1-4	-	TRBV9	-	CASSSRQGNEKLFF	TGTGCCAGCAGCAGCCGTCAGGGGAATGAAAAACTGTTTTTT
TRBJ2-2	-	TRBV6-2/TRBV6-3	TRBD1	CASSRRPQGKSTGELFF	TGTGCCAGCAGTCGGAGGCCACAGGGGAAGAGCACCGGGGAGCTGTTTTTT
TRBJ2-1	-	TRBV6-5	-	CASSDGGRYNEQFF	TGTGCCAGTTCGGATGGGGGGCGCTACAATGAGCAGTTCTTC
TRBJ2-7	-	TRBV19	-	CASSKVGGAYEQYF	TGTGCCAGTAGTAAAGTTGGAGGAGCCTACGAGCAGTACTTC
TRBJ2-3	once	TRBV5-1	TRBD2	CASSLVGGALDTQYF	TGCGCCAGCAGCTTGGTCGGGGGGGCCTTAGATACGCAGTATTTT
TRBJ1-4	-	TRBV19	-	CASSRWASNEKLFF	TGTGCCAGTAGTCGATGGGCCTCTAATGAAAAACTGTTTTTT
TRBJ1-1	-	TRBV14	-	CASSQRTKAFF	TGTGCCAGCAGCCAAAGGACAAAAGCTTTCTTT
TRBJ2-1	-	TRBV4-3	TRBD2	CASSQDHLAGGNNEQFF	TGCGCCAGCAGCCAAGATCACCTAGCGGGAGGGAACAATGAGCAGTTCTTC
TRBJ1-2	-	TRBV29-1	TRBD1	CSAKAGTGGFDGYTF	TGCAGCGCGAAGGCCGGGACAGGGGGCTTTGATGGCTACACCTTC
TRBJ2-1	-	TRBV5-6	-	CASSLFLGAEQFF	TGTGCCAGCAGCTTGTTCTTAGGAGCAGAGCAGTTCTTC
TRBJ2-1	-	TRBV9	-	CASSVAGGLFSYNEQFF	TGTGCCAGCAGCGTAGCGGGGGGCTTGTTCTCCTACAATGAGCAGTTCTTC
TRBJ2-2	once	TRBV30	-	CAWAPLGRTGELFF	TGTGCCTGGGCCCCTCTTGGGCGCACCGGGGAGCTGTTTTTT